This paragraph covers one T cell receptor beta chain sequence. This CDR3 has 15 amino acids. V lost 6 bases, J lost 11 bases, and 18 bases stayed unmatched. Per the germline V gene, CDR1 is SGHTA and CDR2 is FQGNSA. This entry belongs to a study of blood T cell repertoires in COVID-19. Study in general: Collection of acute and convalescent COVID-19 samples took place in the United States, Italy and Spain. Sample material is recorded as cDNA or gDNA derived from T cells, B-cell-depleted T cells, or PBMCs.

Original processing notes: Using reference gene primer amplification, nucleated cell counts were estimated. Produced via immunoSEQ multiplex PCR; TCRdb's table is partial and in-frame only. The DNA was the basis for D and trimming; V, J and clone size are from that table. There are over 25,000 clones in the sample; almost 90% occur only once, and 15% to 20% lies in the top ten. Sequencing was carried out using peripheral blood. This TCR was sampled from a man in his 70s with acute or convalescent COVID-19. The chain uses TRBV7-2 and TRBJ1-1; 7 nucleotides match TRBD1. CDR3 bases: TGTGCCAGCAGTTTTAATTGGAGACAGGGCACTGGGGCTTTCTTT. Protein: CASSFNWRQGTGAFF.